These T cell receptor beta chains were read from a single sample in a study of blood T cell repertoires in COVID-19. Sequencing used immunoSEQ multiplex PCR; TCRdb keeps in-frame clones, though not all of them. The data hold 180,000 or so clones, with around 87% observed a single time. The sequenced sample was peripheral blood. The receptor set was obtained from a man in his forties with active or convalescent COVID-19. Both conserved end residues are part of each CDR3. The D gene is left open where the match is weak. Size is omitted from some rows. Given values are once, few, many or a class for expanded clones.

v_call	clone_size	j_call	d_call	cdr3_nt	cdr3_aa
TRBV7-3	few	TRBJ1-6	TRBD1	TGTGCCAGCAGAGGGACAGACTATAATTCACCCCTCCACTTT	CASRGTDYNSPLHF
TRBV11-2	.	TRBJ2-1	.	TGTGCCAGCAGCTTACGGCGGGGTCAGTCCTACAATGAGCAGTTCTTC	CASSLRRGQSYNEQFF
TRBV5-4	few	TRBJ1-5	TRBD1	TGTGCCAGCAGCCGAGGGGGCGGCAATCAGCCCCAGCATTTT	CASSRGGGNQPQHF
TRBV7-6	.	TRBJ1-3	.	TGTGCCAGCAGCTCACAGGACTCTGGAAACACCATATATTTT	CASSSQDSGNTIYF
TRBV3-1/TRBV3-2	few	TRBJ1-2	TRBD1	TGTGCCAGCAGCCCTCGACAGGGCTATGGCTACACCTTC	CASSPRQGYGYTF
TRBV29-1	.	TRBJ1-1	TRBD1	TGCAGCGCCGGGGACAGGACAAGGACTGAAGCTTTCTTT	CSAGDRTRTEAFF
TRBV7-9	.	TRBJ1-1	.	TGTGCCAGCAGCTTAGCGCGATCAGGACTAAACACTGAAGCTTTCTTT	CASSLARSGLNTEAFF
TRBV5-5	few	TRBJ1-2	TRBD1	TGTGCCAGCAGCTTGGGCAGTGGACAGGGGGCTTTCCTCTATGGCTACACCTTC	CASSLGSGQGAFLYGYTF
TRBV19	.	TRBJ2-1	TRBD2	TGTGCCAGTAGTCTATTAGGCGGGAGGTCCTACAATGAGCAGTTCTTC	CASSLLGGRSYNEQFF
TRBV4-2	.	TRBJ1-1	TRBD1	TGTGCCAGCAGCCAACTTCAACAGGGGGTAACTGAAGCTTTCTTT	CASSQLQQGVTEAFF
TRBV21-1	.	TRBJ1-3	.	TGTGCCAGCAGCAAAAGCCGTCCGGGTGCAGACTCTGGAAACACCATATATTTT	CASSKSRPGADSGNTIYF
TRBV5-4	few	TRBJ1-1	.	TGTGCCAGCAGTTCGACATACACTGAAGCTTTCTTT	CASSSTYTEAFF
TRBV6-5	few	TRBJ1-1	.	TGTGCCAGCAGTACAAAATCGAACACTGAAGCTTTCTTT	CASSTKSNTEAFF
TRBV5-4	.	TRBJ2-5	.	TGTGCCAGCAGCGCCTTTTGGGGGCAGGAAGAGACCCAGTACTTC	CASSAFWGQEETQYF
TRBV30	.	TRBJ2-3	.	TGTGCCTGGGGCGGTGGTAGTTCTTCTAGCACAGATACGCAGTATTTT	CAWGGGSSSSTDTQYF
TRBV15	.	TRBJ1-6	.	TGTGCCACCAGCAGAGACAGAAGTTCACCCCTCCACTTT	CATSRDRSSPLHF
TRBV14	.	TRBJ2-1	.	TGTGCCAGCAGCTCCCCGTTCGACAGGTACAATGAGCAGTTCTTC	CASSSPFDRYNEQFF
TRBV15	.	TRBJ2-2	.	TGTGCCACCAGCAGAATGACAGGGAACACCGGGGAGCTGTTTTTT	CATSRMTGNTGELFF
TRBV19	.	TRBJ2-3	TRBD2	TGTGCCAGTAGACTAGCGGATACGCAGTATTTT	CASRLADTQYF
TRBV9	once	TRBJ2-6	TRBD1	TGTGCCAGCAGCGTAGGACAGGGCGCTGGGGCCAACGTCCTGACTTTC	CASSVGQGAGANVLTF
TRBV4-1	.	TRBJ1-5	.	TGCGCCAGCAGCCTTGTATATAGCAATCAGCCCCAGCATTTT	CASSLVYSNQPQHF
TRBV19	.	TRBJ2-1	TRBD1	TGTGCCAGCTCTATGCTCGGACAGGGGATGTCCTACAATGAGCAGTTCTTC	CASSMLGQGMSYNEQFF
TRBV7-2	.	TRBJ2-7	.	TGTGCCAGCAGCTTAGAAAGGAGCTCCTACGAGCAGTACTTC	CASSLERSSYEQYF
TRBV19	.	TRBJ1-6	.	TGTGCCAGTATGCCGGGGACCTATAATTCACCCCTCCACTTT	CASMPGTYNSPLHF
TRBV5-1	.	TRBJ1-2	TRBD1	TGCGCCAGCAGCTTGGGGGGACAGGGTGCGGGCTACACCTTC	CASSLGGQGAGYTF
TRBV25-1	.	TRBJ1-3	.	TGTGCCAGCAGTGAAGACAGAATCTCTGGAAACACCATATATTTT	CASSEDRISGNTIYF
TRBV6-5	once	TRBJ2-1	.	TGTGCCAGCAGATCTGGGGGGGGCGGATACAATGAGCAGTTCTTC	CASRSGGGGYNEQFF
TRBV6-5	few	TRBJ2-1	TRBD2	TGTGCCAGCAGTCAGACTAGCGGGGGTCCGAATGAGCAGTTCTTC	CASSQTSGGPNEQFF
TRBV18	few	TRBJ2-5	TRBD2	TGTGCCAGCTCACCACGAGTGGGAGGGGAAGAGACCCAGTACTTC	CASSPRVGGEETQYF
TRBV6-1	once	TRBJ2-2	.	TGTGCCAGCAGTGAAGTCCTTTACACCGGGGAGCTGTTTTTT	CASSEVLYTGELFF
TRBV3-1/TRBV3-2	.	TRBJ2-5	TRBD2	TGTGCCAGCAGCCAAGCAGCGGGGGGCCTGGGAGAGACCCAGTACTTC	CASSQAAGGLGETQYF
TRBV3-1/TRBV3-2	.	TRBJ2-5	.	TGTGCCAGCAGCCAACAACCGGGACATCAAGAGACCCAGTACTTC	CASSQQPGHQETQYF
TRBV19	.	TRBJ1-1	TRBD1	TGTGCCAGTAGTGAACAGGGGTCCACTGAAGCTTTCTTT	CASSEQGSTEAFF
TRBV19	.	TRBJ1-1	TRBD1	TGTGCCAGTAATCCGGGACAGTTGAACACTGAAGCTTTCTTT	CASNPGQLNTEAFF
TRBV9	once	TRBJ1-1	.	TGTGCCAGCAGCGCCATATACGGTGCTGAAGCTTTCTTT	CASSAIYGAEAFF
TRBV18	.	TRBJ1-5	TRBD1	TGTGCCACCCCGGGACAGCCCAATCAGCCCCAGCATTTT	CATPGQPNQPQHF
TRBV7-6	.	TRBJ1-2	.	TGTGCCAGCAGCTCAGGGGTTGGGGTCTTGGAGGATGGCTACACCTTC	CASSSGVGVLEDGYTF
TRBV5-4	.	TRBJ2-3	TRBD2	TGTGCCAGCAGCTTCCCCGGGGCTAGCGGGCCCGAAGATACGCAGTATTTT	CASSFPGASGPEDTQYF
TRBV7-2	.	TRBJ2-1	.	TGTGCCAGCAGCCCGAAGACCCTGGGGCAGCAGTTCTTC	CASSPKTLGQQFF
TRBV5-4	.	TRBJ1-2	TRBD1	TGTGCCAGCAGCTTCGCCAGGGGGGAGAGTGACTATGGCTACACCTTC	CASSFARGESDYGYTF